This T cell receptor (beta chain) was identified during a study of blood T cells in healthy people across ages. The wider study: Template switching caught about one barcoded beta molecule for each two T cells.

Findings and caveats of the study: Strong correlation linked observed beta diversity and percent naive T cells.

Sample-barcoded 5' priming and a J-beta primer mix drove a second PCR of roughly 6 to 12 cycles. TCRdb independently ran MiXCR on the 5' RACE reads; one entry per CDR3 protein. The data contain about 1.4 million distinct CDR3 sequences, approximately 63% of them singletons. CDR3 length: 14 residues. Germline V CDR1 and CDR2: KGHSH, LQKENI. Turning to this clonotype: The antigen remains unidentified.

Per sample, at least 5 micrograms of total RNA were extracted. The receptor's source is a man aged 18 to 30 in good health. The material sequenced was blood. The chain employs TRBV18 and TRBJ2-4; D unclear. The J call may be in error: the DNA end matches TRBJ2-7 better. CDR3 amino acids: CASSPGPVVSEQYF. The CDR3 bases are TGTGCCAGCTCACCGGGCCCTGTAGTCTCCGAGCAGTACTTC.